One T cell receptor (beta chain) is described in this entry. What it binds is not known. The sample is drawn from a study of PD-1 blockade in classical Hodgkin lymphoma. General study findings and limits: Before treatment, TCR diversity in newly diagnosed patients was reportedly lower than in healthy donors.

Germline values: CDR1 SGHNT, CDR2 YYREEE (reference sequence). The CDR3 contains 13 residues. Between the trimmed V and J ends, which lost 4 bases and 0 bases, there was a span of 7 bases. Only in-frame clones appear in the TCRdb table, and some are missing; sequencing was by immunoSEQ multiplex PCR. Here the sample spans over 60,000 clones, roughly 89% being singletons. Time point in this sample: cycle 4 day 1 (C4D1), after about 6 weeks of nivolumab. Each and every patient relapsed after autologous stem cell transplantation, and patients got differing brentuximab vedotin exposure. The V gene is TRBV5-4, the J gene TRBJ1-2; D might be TRBD1 (6 bases). The source material was peripheral blood mononuclear cells (PBMCs), sampled before the fourth cycle of nivolumab. The TCR was taken from a human donor with classical Hodgkin lymphoma. The CDR3 coding sequence is TGTGCCAGCAGCGGGGACACTAACTATGGCTACACCTTC. It specifies CASSGDTNYGYTF.